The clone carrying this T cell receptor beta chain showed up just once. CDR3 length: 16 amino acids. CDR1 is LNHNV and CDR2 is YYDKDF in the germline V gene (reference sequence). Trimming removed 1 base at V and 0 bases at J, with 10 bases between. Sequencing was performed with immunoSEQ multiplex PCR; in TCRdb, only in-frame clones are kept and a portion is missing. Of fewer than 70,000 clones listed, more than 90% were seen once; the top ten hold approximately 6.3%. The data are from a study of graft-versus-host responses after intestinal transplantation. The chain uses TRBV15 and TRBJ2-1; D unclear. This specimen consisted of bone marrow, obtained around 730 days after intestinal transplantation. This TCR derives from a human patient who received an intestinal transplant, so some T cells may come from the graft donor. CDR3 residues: CATSRVGFSSYNEQFF. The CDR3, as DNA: TGTGCCACCAGCAGAGTTGGCTTTAGCTCCTACAATGAGCAGTTCTTC.